Below, 21 T cell receptor beta chains from the same sample are listed, as sequenced in a study of blood T cell repertoires in COVID-19. Measured with immunoSEQ multiplex PCR; TCRdb has only the in-frame clones, and not every one. The data contain some 140,000 clones, 70% to 85% of them singletons. Sequenced material: peripheral blood. The receptors shown here come from a man aged 55 to 70 with COVID-19, enrolled during active disease.

This sequence joins TRBV28 and TRBJ1-2; the D gene is possibly TRBD1 (5 bases). This CDR3 has 12 amino acids. The germline CDR1 and CDR2 sequences are MDHEN and SYDVKM. V lost 8 bases and J 5 bases, leaving 12 bases between the germline ends. The CDR3 DNA reads TGTGCCAGCCTAGACAGCCTATATGGCTACACCTTC. This gives the protein CASLDSLYGYTF.

This chain joins TRBV6-5 and TRBJ2-3, with 8 bases that match TRBD1. The germline CDR1 and CDR2 sequences are MNHEY and SVGAGI. V was pared by 6 bases and J by 3 bases, with 5 bases of the junction left unmatched. CDR3 length: 14 residues. Here the CDR3 DNA reads TGTGCCAGCAGAACAAGACAGGGGACAGATACGCAGTATTTT. Encoded protein: CASRTRQGTDTQYF.

CDR3 sequence reads: CASSAGGTGASSPLHF. The DNA for the CDR3 is TGTGCCAGCAGTGCCGGCGGGACAGGGGCCAGTTCACCCCTCCACTTT. The J gene is TRBJ1-6, the V gene TRBV2, with 10 bases lining up with TRBD1. The CDR3 totals 16 residues. CDR1 and CDR2 (germline): SNHLY, FYNNEI. The junction had 9 bases not matched to a gene; V was cut back by 4 bases and J by 9 bases.

This chain links TRBV7-8 with TRBJ2-2; 7 nucleotides line up with TRBD1. This CDR3 comprises 15 residues. Germline V CDR1 and CDR2: SGHVS, FQNEAQ. The trim removed 3 bases at V and 0 bases at J, leaving 1 base unmatched. The CDR3 here is CASSFGTANTGELFF. The CDR3 region has the DNA TGTGCCAGCAGCTTCGGGACAGCGAACACCGGGGAGCTGTTTTTT.

The DNA for the CDR3 is TGCGCCAGCAGCCAAGAGTTTGGGCAGGGCGGTGGCTACACCTTC. Translation: CASSQEFGQGGGYTF. The chain combines TRBV4-3 with TRBJ1-2, with a possible D match to TRBD1 (5 bases). The CDR3 extends over 15 amino acids. In germline, CDR1 is LGHNA, CDR2 YSLEER. The V gene lost 0 bases and the J gene lost 7 bases, with 15 bases spanning the gap.

The rearrangement joins TRBV6-2 or TRBV6-3 to TRBJ1-2, with D tentatively TRBD1 (5 bases). V lost 5 bases, J lost 4 bases, and 17 bases lay in between. Germline V CDR1 and CDR2: MNHEY, SVGEGT. The CDR3 runs 15 residues. The CDR3 DNA reads TGTGCCAGCAGTCACAAAACAGGACCCACCTATGGCTACACCTTC. Translation gives CASSHKTGPTYGYTF.

The chain is built from TRBV19 and TRBJ2-2; D possibly corresponds to TRBD2 (6 bases). The germline V and J ends were trimmed by 8 bases and 7 bases, with 23 bases remaining between them. This CDR3 region has 16 residues. Germline loops: CDR1 LNHDA, CDR2 SQIVND (reference sequence). This CDR3 reads CASEESGRGFGGELFF. In nucleotides, the CDR3 is TGTGCCAGTGAAGAAAGCGGGCGGGGATTCGGCGGGGAGCTGTTTTTT.

The chain uses TRBV28 and TRBJ1-5; TRBD1 matches 7 bases. Germline trimming cut 5 bases from V and 7 bases from J; bases unmatched to any gene: 8. This CDR3 has 14 amino acids. CDR1 and CDR2 (germline): MDHEN, SYDVKM. The CDR3 DNA reads TGTGCCAGCAGTCGACAGGGATCGGGACAGCCCCAGCATTTT. Translating it yields CASSRQGSGQPQHF.

V usage is TRBV2 and J usage is TRBJ2-1, with TRBD1 matching 7 bases. Germline loops: CDR1 SNHLY, CDR2 FYNNEI. V shed 5 bases and J 1 base; nucleotides not matched to a gene: 2. This CDR3 has 14 residues. The CDR3 sequence is CASSKDRSYNEQFF. DNA for the CDR3: TGTGCCAGCAGTAAGGACAGGTCCTACAATGAGCAGTTCTTC.

The genes are TRBV28 and TRBJ1-2; 7 nucleotides align to TRBD1. CDR3 length: 14 amino acids. The germline V gene has CDR1 MDHEN and CDR2 SYDVKM. The V gene end was trimmed by 4 bases and the J gene end by 7 bases; junction bases not matched to a gene: 9. DNA of the CDR3: TGTGCCAGCAGTTCCCGAGCGACAGGGTTTGGCTACACCTTC. Protein product: CASSSRATGFGYTF.

The DNA for the CDR3 is TGCGCCAGCAGCTTGGGTTTCCTCACCGGGGAGCTGTTTTTT. Amino acid sequence: CASSLGFLTGELFF. The rearrangement uses TRBV5-1 and TRBJ2-2; D unclear. The germline V gene encodes CDR1 SGHRS and CDR2 YFSETQ. There are 14 residues in the CDR3. The ends were cut back, 0 bases at V and 4 bases at J, with 7 bases in the middle.

This clone was recorded a few times. The chain is built from TRBV6-1 and TRBJ2-7; D is possibly TRBD2 (6 bases). The CDR3 covers 13 residues. Germline CDR1 MNHNS, CDR2 SASEGT. Trimming pared 2 bases from V and 3 bases from J, leaving 8 bases between. CDR3 region: CASSEWEVYEQYF. CDR3 in DNA: TGTGCCAGCAGTGAATGGGAGGTCTACGAGCAGTACTTC.

V and J are TRBV9 and TRBJ1-4; 7 bases are shared with TRBD1. Trimming at V came to 4 bases and at J to 5 bases, leaving 8 bases not matched to a gene. Germline V gives CDR1 SGDLS, CDR2 YYNGEE. This CDR3 region has 15 residues. The CDR3 region is CASSFRDSMNEKLFF. CDR3 DNA sequence: TGTGCCAGCAGCTTCCGGGACAGTATGAATGAAAAACTGTTTTTT.

The J gene is TRBJ1-1, the V gene TRBV27; 7 nucleotides line up with TRBD1. The CDR3 is made up of 11 amino acids. Germline values: CDR1 MNHEY, CDR2 SMNVEV (reference sequence). J lost 8 bases, V lost 4 bases, and 1 base had no gene match. The chain's CDR3 is CASSSTGEAFF. The CDR3, as DNA: TGTGCCAGCAGTTCGACAGGGGAAGCTTTCTTT.

The rearrangement links TRBV18 to TRBJ1-2; possible D gene TRBD1, 6 bases. The V end lost 6 bases, the J end lost 3 bases, and 11 bases lay between the germline ends. The germline gives CDR1 KGHSH, CDR2 LQKENI. This CDR3 has 13 amino acids. The CDR3 here is CASSEQGDYGYTF. The CDR3 nucleotides read TGTGCCAGCTCCGAACAGGGTGACTATGGCTACACCTTC.

Only a few counts were recorded for this clone. The J gene is TRBJ1-3, the V gene TRBV7-2; possibly TRBD1 for D (5 bases). The V end lost 7 bases, the J end lost 0 bases, and 10 bases lay between the germline ends. The CDR3 is 14 residues long. Germline loops: CDR1 SGHTA, CDR2 FQGNSA. This CDR3 reads CASTLQDSGNTIYF. In DNA form, the CDR3 reads TGTGCCAGCACCCTACAGGACTCTGGAAACACCATATATTTT.

This clone was counted a single time. The chain carries TRBV5-1 and TRBJ2-7; 9 bases map to TRBD1. The CDR3 consists of 14 residues. Germline V gene data show CDR1 as SGHRS and CDR2 as YFSETQ. V lost 5 bases, J lost 5 bases, and 8 bases stayed unmatched. This CDR3 is CASRYGGQGNEQYF. In DNA, the CDR3 is TGCGCCAGCAGATACGGGGGACAGGGAAACGAGCAGTACTTC.

In its sample, this clone was seen once. V gene TRBV6-1 combines with J gene TRBJ2-5; 11 bases line up with TRBD2. Germline values: CDR1 MNHNS, CDR2 SASEGT. This CDR3 region has 16 residues. V dropped 4 bases and J dropped 5; count of bases not matched to a gene: 9. CDR3 in DNA: TGTGCCAGCAGTGCCTTACTAGCGGGAGCTTGGGAGACCCAGTACTTC. Amino acid sequence: CASSALLAGAWETQYF.

V usage is TRBV5-1 and J usage is TRBJ2-1, with D possibly being TRBD2 (6 bases). Per the germline V gene, CDR1 is SGHRS and CDR2 is YFSETQ. There are 16 residues in the CDR3. The V gene lost 0 bases and the J gene lost 0 bases, with 10 bases spanning the gap. CDR3 in amino acids: CASSLGDLSSYNEQFF. The CDR3, as DNA: TGCGCCAGCAGCTTGGGGGACTTAAGCTCCTACAATGAGCAGTTCTTC.

CDR3 region: CASSPTGRGLNNSPLHF. Here the CDR3 DNA reads TGTGCCAGCAGCCCTACGGGCAGGGGCCTTAATAATTCACCCCTCCACTTT. The V gene is TRBV5-4, the J gene TRBJ1-6, with a weak D call TRBD1 (6 bases). V shed 4 bases and J shed 5 bases, with 19 bases lying between them. The CDR3 length is 17 residues. The V gene's germline CDR1 is SGHNT and CDR2 YYREEE (reference sequence).

This clone has a handful of counts. The chain carries TRBV4-1 and TRBJ2-2, with TRBD2 matching over 13 bases. V was clipped by 1 base and J by 9 bases; unmatched bases: 11. The CDR3 extends over 18 amino acids. Germline lookup yields CDR1 MGHRA and CDR2 YSYEKL. The CDR3 DNA is TGCGCCAGCAGCCAAGCGTCAACTAGCGGGAGGGCCGTTAGGGAGCTGTTTTTT. Residues: CASSQASTSGRAVRELFF.